A selection of T cell receptor beta chains follows, all from one sample in a study of response to subunit inactivated influenza vaccine. TCRdb redid the calling of the RT-PCR reads with MiXCR, one entry per CDR3 protein. The sample holds around 850,000 distinct CDR3 sequences; approximately 17% are singletons and the top ten take 11%. Sequencing was performed on PBMCs from blood, taken more than 4 days after vaccination. These receptors were collected from a man aged 45 to 65 who received an inactivated influenza vaccine. The CDR3 runs from the conserved cysteine through the conserved F or W. D genes are given only for firm matches. The size entry is marked missing in some rows and otherwise reads once, few, many or a size class.

>16|TRBD2|few|TRBV5-1|TRBJ2-1
CASSLGGTSRYNEQFF
TGCGCCAGCAGCTTGGGGGGGACTAGCAGATACAATGAGCAGTTCTTC
>15|-|-|TRBV6-1|TRBJ2-2
CASSETGGDTGELFF
TGTGCCAGCAGTGAAACAGGGGGGGACACCGGGGAGCTGTTTTTT
>12|-|-|TRBV7-2|TRBJ2-7
CASSVYSYEQYF
TGTGCCAGCAGCGTTTACTCCTACGAGCAGTACTTC
>17|TRBD1|-|TRBV15|TRBJ2-2
CATSRAKQGAKSGELFF
TGTGCCACCAGCAGAGCGAAACAGGGGGCTAAGTCCGGGGAGCTGTTTTTT
>13|-|-|TRBV12-3/TRBV12-4|TRBJ1-1
CASSTTPGNRAFF
TGTGCCAGCAGTACAACCCCAGGGAACAGAGCTTTCTTT
>16|-|-|TRBV4-3|TRBJ2-7
CASSQGWSGSTYEQYF
TGCGCCAGCAGCCAAGGGTGGTCAGGATCTACCTACGAGCAGTACTTC
>17|TRBD1|few|TRBV5-1|TRBJ2-6
CASSPRDSSSGANVLTF
TGCGCCAGCAGCCCACGGGACAGTAGCTCTGGGGCCAACGTCCTGACTTTC
>14|-|few|TRBV4-3|TRBJ2-5
CASSQAHGGASQYF
TGCGCCAGCAGCCAAGCGCATGGGGGGGCTTCCCAGTACTTC
>13|-|-|TRBV4-2|TRBJ2-5
CASSVGLRAPQYF
TGTGCCAGCAGCGTCGGACTAAGGGCGCCCCAGTACTTC
>14|-|few|TRBV13|TRBJ2-7
CASSRGDNSYEQYF
TGTGCCAGCAGTCGCGGGGACAACTCCTACGAGCAGTACTTC
>11|-|many|TRBV24-1|TRBJ2-4
CATGQGSIQYF
TGTGCCACCGGTCAGGGGTCCATTCAGTACTTC
>18|TRBD1|-|TRBV11-2|TRBJ2-3
CASKSTGPRWGISNTQYF
TGTGCCAGCAAATCGACAGGGCCCCGGTGGGGTATCTCGAATACGCAGTATTTT
>15|-|-|TRBV6-2/TRBV6-3|TRBJ2-2
CASSYVRSNTGELFF
TGTGCCAGCAGTTACGTGCGGTCGAACACCGGGGAGCTGTTTTTT
>14|-|-|TRBV20-1|TRBJ2-7
CSSDPGASVYEQYF
TGCAGTTCCGATCCAGGGGCTTCAGTGTACGAGCAGTACTTC
>13|-|-|TRBV5-1|TRBJ1-2
CVSSPEGNYGYTF
TGCGTCAGCAGCCCCGAAGGGAACTATGGCTACACCTTC